The next 22 T cell receptor beta chains were all read from a single sample in a study of shared clonotypes between healthy human individuals. Only in-frame clones appear in the TCRdb table, and some are missing; sequencing was by immunoSEQ multiplex PCR. The sample has about 2 million clones, around 95% seen once. The sample comprised naive CD4+ T cells sorted from blood. Subset: CD45RA+ positively selected. These receptors were obtained from a man aged 18-30 years in good health.

V gene TRBV6-5 combines with J gene TRBJ1-1, with D unclear. Germline V gene lookup returns CDR1 MNHEY and CDR2 SVGAGI. The ends were cut back, 6 bases at V and 4 bases at J, with 12 bases in the middle. CDR3 size: 13 residues. The CDR3 DNA sequence: TGTGCCAGCAGGGAGGCTCCCCGCACTGAAGCTTTCTTT. Translation gives CASREAPRTEAFF.

The chain recombines TRBV28 with TRBJ2-1, with TRBD1 as a possible D gene (6 bases). Germline V gene data show CDR1 as MDHEN and CDR2 as SYDVKM. CDR3 length equals 16 residues. The V gene lost 4 bases and the J gene lost 8 bases, with 21 bases spanning the gap. The CDR3 region is CASSSAGDNFFDEQFF. DNA for the CDR3: TGTGCCAGCAGTTCCGCTGGGGACAATTTCTTCGATGAGCAGTTCTTC.

This clone appeared a single time. This chain uses TRBV19 with TRBJ1-5, with TRBD1 identical over 11 bases. Germline CDR1 and CDR2: LNHDA and SQIVND (reference sequence). This CDR3 is built from 16 residues. Trimming cost V 6 bases and J 6 bases; bases outside gene matches: 10. The CDR3 loop is CASRTTGTGGGQPQHF. In DNA form, the CDR3 reads TGTGCCAGTAGGACTACCGGGACAGGGGGAGGTCAGCCCCAGCATTTT.

The chain links TRBV7-9 to TRBJ1-4; no clear D gene. Trimming shortened V by 0 bases and J by 6 bases, and 14 bases separated the two germline ends. Germline V lookup: CDR1 SEHNR, CDR2 FQNEAQ (reference sequence). This CDR3 has 16 residues. CDR3 sequence reads: CASSLAGLVGDEKLFF. The CDR3, as DNA: TGTGCCAGCAGCTTAGCTGGCCTTGTCGGGGATGAAAAACTGTTTTTT.

The chain is built from TRBV6-1 and TRBJ1-6; D gene uncertain. Germline lookup yields CDR1 MNHNS and CDR2 SASEGT. Trimming removed 4 bases at V and 10 bases at J, with 11 bases between. The CDR3 has 13 amino acids. Here the CDR3 DNA reads TGTGCCAGCAGTGGTAGGGAGGGCTCACCCCTCCACTTT. Its translation is CASSGREGSPLHF.

The rearrangement uses TRBV11-3 and TRBJ2-1; D may be TRBD1 or TRBD2 (5 bases each). The CDR3 is made up of 15 amino acids. Trimming took off 0 bases at V and 5 bases at J, with 11 bases between the two ends. Germline loops: CDR1 SGHNT, CDR2 YENEEA. CDR3 sequence reads: CASSLEGTADNEQFF. In DNA, the CDR3 is TGTGCCAGCAGCTTAGAGGGGACCGCCGACAATGAGCAGTTCTTC.

The count of this clone is one. The chain has TRBV2 and TRBJ2-1; 9 positions agree with TRBD1. In germline, CDR1 is SNHLY, CDR2 FYNNEI. The CDR3 sequence is 17 residues long. Losses at the gene ends were 2 bases for V and 1 base for J; bases not matched to a gene: 6. CDR3 in amino acids: CASSERTGTGSYNEQFF. The CDR3 DNA follows: TGTGCCAGCAGTGAAAGGACCGGGACAGGGTCCTACAATGAGCAGTTCTTC.

The rearrangement links TRBV30 to TRBJ2-6, with a tentative D call TRBD1 (6 bases). Germline CDR1 GTSNPN, CDR2 SVGIG (reference sequence). The CDR3 loop spans 16 amino acids. With 5 bases removed from V and 4 bases from J, the gap between germline ends came to 18 bases. DNA of the CDR3: TGTGCCTGGGGAACGACAGGTGCTGGAGGGGCCAACGTCCTGACTTTC. It yields the protein CAWGTTGAGGANVLTF. The variable domain in full, completed from reference TRBV30 and TRBJ2-6, reads SQTIHQWPATLVQPVGSPLSLECTVEGTSNPNLYWYRQAAGRGLQLLFYSVGIGQISSEVPQNLSASRPQDRQFILSSKKLLLSDSGFYLCAWGTTGAGGANVLTFGAGSRLTVL.

This clone was seen only once. V is TRBV5-6 and J is TRBJ2-6, with no clear D. V was clipped by 5 bases and J by 0 bases, with 6 bases between them. Germline CDR1 is SGHDT and CDR2 is YYEEEE. The CDR3 extends over 14 amino acids. The CDR3 DNA sequence: TGTGCCAGCAGTGGCATCTCTGGGGCCAACGTCCTGACTTTC. Its translation is CASSGISGANVLTF.

V gene TRBV5-1 combines with J gene TRBJ2-3; D ambiguous. The CDR3 is 14 residues long. CDR1 SGHRS and CDR2 YFSETQ come from the germline V gene. The germline V and J ends were trimmed by 0 bases and 4 bases, with 9 bases remaining between them. The CDR3 is CASSLGAWADTQYF. CDR3 bases: TGCGCCAGCAGCTTGGGAGCTTGGGCAGATACGCAGTATTTT.

The V gene is TRBV28, the J gene TRBJ2-1; D tentatively reads TRBD1 or TRBD2 (5 bases each). V lost 5 bases and J lost 1, with 9 bases in between. Germline assignment: CDR1 MDHEN and CDR2 SYDVKM. The CDR3 is 14 residues long. For the CDR3, the DNA is TGTGCCAGCAGTGGGGACGTATCCTACAATGAGCAGTTCTTC. It codes for CASSGDVSYNEQFF. Filled out from reference TRBV28 and TRBJ2-1, the complete variable domain reads DVKVTQSSRYLVKRTGEKVFLECVQDMDHENMFWYRQDPGLGLRLIYFSYDVKMKEKGDIPEGYSVSREKKERFSLILESASTNQTSMYLCASSGDVSYNEQFFGPGTRLTVL.

V is TRBV25-1 and J is TRBJ1-2; D ambiguous. V dropped 3 bases and J dropped 0 bases, with 5 bases sitting between them. The CDR3 length is 13 residues. Germline V gene lookup returns CDR1 MGHDK and CDR2 SYGVNS. The CDR3 protein is CASSDTPNYGYTF. The DNA for the CDR3 is TGTGCCAGCAGTGATACGCCTAACTATGGCTACACCTTC.

The rearrangement links TRBV19 to TRBJ2-1, with 8 bases matching TRBD2. CDR3 length equals 15 residues. Unmatched junction bases numbered 3, after V lost 2 bases and J lost 3 bases. Germline V lookup: CDR1 LNHDA, CDR2 SQIVND (reference sequence). CDR3 sequence reads: CASSITSGYYNEQFF. The CDR3 nucleotides are TGTGCCAGTAGTATAACTAGCGGCTACTACAATGAGCAGTTCTTC.

The chain carries TRBV6-5 and TRBJ1-2; D gene uncertain. Germline V lookup: CDR1 MNHEY, CDR2 SVGAGI. The CDR3 runs to 13 residues. The V end lost 5 bases, the J end lost 5 bases, and 12 bases lay between the germline ends. The CDR3 is CASSPPGGYGYTF. The CDR3 bases are TGTGCCAGCAGTCCCCCAGGCGGATATGGCTACACCTTC.

The chain has TRBV11-2 and TRBJ1-1, with a weak D call TRBD1 (6 bases). CDR1 SGHAT and CDR2 FQNNGV come from the germline V gene. The CDR3 sequence is 15 residues long. Trimming removed 5 bases at V and 1 base at J, with 14 bases between. The CDR3 loop reads CASSRIGGANTEAFF. The CDR3 DNA reads TGTGCCAGCAGCCGGATTGGGGGGGCGAACACTGAAGCTTTCTTT.

This clone showed up just once. The chain joins TRBV6-1 to TRBJ2-3, with D perhaps TRBD1 or TRBD2 (5 bases each). V was clipped by 3 bases and J by 1 base, with 11 bases between them. The CDR3 totals 15 residues. CDR1 MNHNS and CDR2 SASEGT come from the germline V gene. CDR3 sequence (DNA): TGTGCCAGCAGTGATGAGGGGACCCGCACAGATACGCAGTATTTT. The encoded protein is CASSDEGTRTDTQYF.

The J gene is TRBJ1-2, the V gene TRBV28; TRBD1 might be the D (6 bases). The CDR3 covers 16 residues. Germline V gene data show CDR1 as MDHEN and CDR2 as SYDVKM. Trimming removed 2 bases from V and 8 bases from J, with 21 bases in between. The CDR3 reads CASSLSFEGPDRGYTF. CDR3 bases: TGTGCCAGCAGTTTAAGCTTCGAGGGGCCCGACAGGGGCTACACCTTC.

The chain recombines TRBV28 with TRBJ1-4; 8 bases are shared with TRBD1. V shed 6 bases and J 10 bases; nucleotides not matched to a gene: 16. Germline CDR1 is MDHEN and CDR2 is SYDVKM. This CDR3 is built from 16 residues. The CDR3: CASSQTTTGGKGKLFF. Here the CDR3 DNA reads TGTGCCAGCAGCCAGACGACAACAGGGGGGAAGGGAAAACTGTTTTTT.

The chain links TRBV13 to TRBJ2-3; D may be TRBD2 (7 bases). In germline, CDR1 is PRHDT, CDR2 FYEKMQ (reference sequence). This CDR3 is 15 amino acids long. Trimming pared 5 bases from V and 3 bases from J, leaving 15 bases between. The CDR3 protein is CASSQNEGGTDTQYF. The CDR3 nucleotides read TGTGCCAGCAGCCAAAACGAGGGGGGGACAGATACGCAGTATTTT.

The V gene is TRBV9, the J gene TRBJ2-2; TRBD1 matches 7 bases. The germline V gene encodes CDR1 SGDLS and CDR2 YYNGEE. This CDR3 has 13 amino acids. J was trimmed by 6 bases and V by 2 bases; bases with no gene match: 1. The CDR3 bases are TGTGCCAGCAGCGTCCAGGGGGCCGGGGAGCTGTTTTTT. Translation: CASSVQGAGELFF.

V is TRBV2 and J is TRBJ1-6; a weak D match, TRBD1 (5 bases). Germline V lookup: CDR1 SNHLY, CDR2 FYNNEI. The CDR3 covers 16 residues. Trimming took off 6 bases at V and 10 bases at J, with 22 bases between the two ends. The CDR3 loop reads CASRDRGGGGRSPLHF. CDR3 sequence (DNA): TGTGCCAGCAGGGACCGCGGGGGAGGAGGGAGATCACCCCTCCACTTT.

The rearrangement uses TRBV5-4 and TRBJ1-2; 8 nucleotides agree with TRBD1. In germline, CDR1 is SGHNT, CDR2 YYREEE (reference sequence). V dropped 5 bases and J dropped 4; count of bases not matched to a gene: 7. The CDR3 is made up of 14 amino acids. In DNA form, the CDR3 reads TGTGCCAGCAGTTTACAGGGGGTGGTCTATGGCTACACCTTC. Translation gives CASSLQGVVYGYTF.